These 29 T cell receptor beta chains came from one sample sequenced in a study of blood T cells in healthy people across ages. Through a sample-barcoded 5' primer and a J-beta primer mix, a second PCR was run for about 7 to 12 cycles. TCRdb redid the calling of the 5' RACE reads with MiXCR, one entry per CDR3 protein. The sample holds around 750,000 distinct CDR3 sequences, 40% to 65% seen once. Sequenced sample: blood. The receptors here all came from an elderly man in good health.

The rearrangement joins TRBV20-1 to TRBJ1-4; 10 nucleotides match TRBD1. V gave up 4 bases and J gave up 0 bases; unmatched junction bases: 2. The V gene's germline CDR1 is DFQATT and CDR2 SNEGSKA (reference sequence). The CDR3 has 15 amino acids. The CDR3 DNA reads TGCAGTGCTACCGGACAGGGGGCAACTAATGAAAAACTGTTTTTT. As protein: CSATGQGATNEKLFF.

With respect to this clonotype: At one end the junction does not follow the germline gene, possibly because of a read error. The V and J genes are TRBV20-1 and TRBJ2-7; D is possibly TRBD2 (5 bases). The CDR3 runs 11 residues. Germline V gene sequence: CDR1 DFQATT, CDR2 SNEGSKA (reference sequence). The CDR3 nucleotides are TGCAGTACTAGGGCGGTTTACGAGCAGTACTTC. Translation: CSTRAVYEQYF.

The chain recombines TRBV5-1 with TRBJ1-1; D possibly corresponds to TRBD1 (5 bases). Germline loops: CDR1 SGHRS, CDR2 YFSETQ. CDR3 length: 14 residues. Trimming removed 4 bases at V and 4 bases at J, with 14 bases between. The CDR3 DNA reads TGCGCCAGCAGCCCAGACCCAAGGGGCACTGAAGCTTTCTTT. Protein sequence: CASSPDPRGTEAFF.

The sample holds a few counts of this clonotype. V and J are TRBV29-1 and TRBJ2-3; no definite D call. The germline gives CDR1 SQVTM, CDR2 ANQGSEA. There are 13 residues in the CDR3. The V gene lost 7 bases and the J gene lost 2 bases, with 13 bases spanning the gap. The CDR3 here is CSAAGRTTDTQYF. CDR3 DNA sequence: TGCAGCGCCGCCGGCAGGACCACAGATACGCAGTATTTT.

This clonotype has only a few counts. The V call is TRBV20-1, the J call TRBJ1-2; D remains unclear. CDR1 and CDR2 (germline): DFQATT, SNEGSKA (reference sequence). This CDR3 has 13 amino acids. V was clipped by 6 bases and J by 4 bases, with 15 bases between them. The CDR3 DNA is TGCAGTGCCCCCTGGCCCCGCGCCTATGGCTACACCTTC. This gives the protein CSAPWPRAYGYTF.

On this clonotype itself: A much larger clone differs by one base, so this may be a read error. J is TRBJ2-6 and V is TRBV11-2; 11 positions agree with TRBD2. There are 19 residues in the CDR3. Germline loops: CDR1 SGHAT, CDR2 FQNNGV. The CDR3: CASSSLSGRGLSGVNVLTF. Here the CDR3 DNA reads TGTGCCAGCAGCTCGCTTAGCGGGAGGGGACTCTCTGGGGTCAACGTCCTGACTTTC. Full variable domain (outside the CDR3, taken from reference TRBV11-2 and TRBJ2-6): EAGVAQSPRYKIIEKRQSVAFWCNPISGHATLYWYQQILGQGPKLLIQFQNNGVVDDSQLPKDRFSAERLKGVDSTLKIQPAKLEDSAVYLCASSSLSGRGLSGVNVLTFGAGSRLTVL.

The CDR3 reads CSGLVGETQYF. CDR3 sequence (DNA): TGCAGTGGACTAGTGGGCGAGACCCAGTACTTC. This chain links TRBV20-1 with TRBJ2-5; D possibly corresponds to TRBD2 (6 bases). The CDR3 loop spans 11 amino acids. With 7 bases removed from V and 5 bases from J, the gap between germline ends came to 11 bases. In germline, CDR1 is DFQATT, CDR2 SNEGSKA (reference sequence).

The chain uses TRBV27 and TRBJ2-7; possible D gene TRBD2, 5 bases. Germline-derived CDR1 and CDR2 are MNHEY and SMNVEV (reference sequence). V was trimmed by 0 bases and J by 2 bases, leaving 11 bases between them. The CDR3 spans 15 residues. The CDR3 bases are TGTGCCAGCAGTTTATCCGGGGAGTTCCCCTACGAGCAGTACTTC. It encodes CASSLSGEFPYEQYF.

The chain carries TRBV10-3 and TRBJ2-5; no definite D call. The CDR3 is made up of 13 amino acids. Trimming pared 6 bases from V and 3 bases from J, leaving 11 bases between. The germline gives CDR1 ENHRY, CDR2 SYGVKD. As DNA, the CDR3 is TGTGCCATCAGAAGGGCGGTTGAAGAGACCCAGTACTTC. Its protein is CAIRRAVEETQYF.

The chain has TRBV5-1 and TRBJ2-1; D unclear. The V and J ends lost 0 bases and 3 bases respectively, with 10 bases between them. The CDR3 sequence is 15 residues long. Germline lookup yields CDR1 SGHRS and CDR2 YFSETQ. The CDR3 coding sequence is TGCGCCAGCAGCTTGGCCATTGGCAGCTACAATGAGCAGTTCTTC. Translated, it gives CASSLAIGSYNEQFF.

V is TRBV24-1 and J is TRBJ2-5, with TRBD1 matching 9 bases. V lost 2 bases and J lost 3; bases outside the gene matches: 9. The CDR3 has 17 amino acids. CDR1 is KGHDR, CDR2 SFDVKD, per germline. The CDR3 reads CATSDSYRGLGEETQYF. DNA of the CDR3: TGTGCCACCAGTGATTCCTACAGGGGGCTTGGGGAAGAGACCCAGTACTTC.

The rearrangement joins TRBV11-3 to TRBJ1-2; 8 bases are a match to TRBD1. Unmatched junction bases numbered 8, after V lost 2 bases and J lost 6 bases. This CDR3 has 15 residues. The V gene's germline CDR1 is SGHNT and CDR2 YENEEA. CDR3: CASSLNGQGEDGYTF. CDR3 nucleotides: TGTGCCAGCAGCTTAAACGGACAGGGAGAGGATGGCTACACCTTC.

This chain links TRBV7-9 with TRBJ1-1; D remains ambiguous. V dropped 6 bases and J dropped 10 bases, with 12 bases sitting between them. The germline V gene has CDR1 SEHNR and CDR2 FQNEAQ (reference sequence). The CDR3 extends over 11 amino acids. The DNA of the CDR3 is TGTGCCAGCAGGGGGTGGGGAGGAGCTTTCTTT. Encoded protein: CASRGWGGAFF.

The V gene is TRBV20-1, the J gene TRBJ1-2; D possibly corresponds to TRBD1 (6 bases). CDR1 DFQATT and CDR2 SNEGSKA come from the germline V gene (reference sequence). The V gene lost 6 bases and the J gene lost 1 base, with 15 bases spanning the gap. The CDR3 extends over 14 amino acids. CDR3 nucleotides: TGCAGTGCGCAACGGGCAGGGGATAACTATGGCTACACCTTC. Its protein is CSAQRAGDNYGYTF.

The rearrangement joins TRBV20-1 to TRBJ2-7; no reliable D call. CDR3 length: 12 amino acids. Germline CDR1 DFQATT, CDR2 SNEGSKA (reference sequence). V was shortened by 6 bases and J by 2 bases, with 11 bases between the two germline ends. This chain's CDR3 is CSAGPHPYEQYF. The CDR3 DNA follows: TGCAGTGCCGGGCCTCACCCCTACGAGCAGTACTTC.

The rearrangement joins TRBV3-1 to TRBJ1-1; D not resolved. V was clipped by 3 bases and J by 10 bases, with 15 bases between them. The CDR3 extends over 13 amino acids. CDR1 and CDR2 (germline): LGHDT, YNNKEL (reference sequence). CDR3 in amino acids: CASSQSSGFRAFF. The CDR3 DNA reads TGTGCCAGCAGCCAGAGCAGTGGCTTCAGAGCTTTCTTT.

The chain couples TRBV27 to TRBJ2-4, with a possible D match to TRBD2 (7 bases). V lost 1 base and J 13 bases, leaving 20 bases between the germline ends. The V gene's germline CDR1 is MNHEY and CDR2 SMNVEV (reference sequence). The CDR3 is 15 amino acids. CDR3 protein: CASSLYGDTAREQYF. CDR3 DNA sequence: TGTGCCAGCAGTTTATATGGGGACACCGCGCGGGAGCAGTACTTC.

This clonotype was counted only a few times. The chain carries TRBV7-2 and TRBJ2-7; no reliable D call. Germline-derived CDR1 and CDR2 are SGHTA and FQGNSA. The germline V and J ends were trimmed by 3 bases and 2 bases, with 11 bases remaining between them. The CDR3 has 14 residues. In DNA form, the CDR3 reads TGTGCCAGCAGCTTCTTCCCGGGTACCTACGAGCAGTACTTC. Residues: CASSFFPGTYEQYF.

This clonotype was counted a single time. A read error may explain this, as a much larger clone is one base away. The chain has TRBV5-6 and TRBJ1-1; D is unclear. Germline-derived CDR1 and CDR2 are SGHDT and YYEEEE. The CDR3 sequence is 14 residues long. The germline V and J ends were trimmed by 7 bases and 4 bases, with 17 bases remaining between them. In DNA, the CDR3 is TGTGCCAGCGGCCCCTGGCGGGATTTCACTGAAGCTTTCTTT. Translated, it gives CASGPWRDFTEAFF. The variable domain in full, completed from reference TRBV5-6 and TRBJ1-1, reads DAGVTQSPTHLIKTRGQQVTLRCSPKSGHDTVSWYQQALGQGPQFIFQYYEEEERQRGNFPDRFSGHQFPNYSSELNVNALLLGDSALYLCASGPWRDFTEAFFGQGTRLTVV.

In this sample, this clonotype turned up a few times. The rearrangement uses TRBV2 and TRBJ1-2; TRBD1 is a possible D gene (6 bases). V dropped 7 bases and J dropped 0 bases, with 9 bases sitting between them. The CDR3 is 13 residues long. Germline V gene lookup returns CDR1 SNHLY and CDR2 FYNNEI. The CDR3 nucleotides read TGTGCCAGCATTTCAGGGGCTAACTATGGCTACACCTTC. It translates to CASISGANYGYTF.

The CDR3 nucleotides are TGCGCCAGCAGCCTTGGGACTAGCGGGAGTCCAACCTACGAGCAGTACTTC. Its protein is CASSLGTSGSPTYEQYF. The chain is built from TRBV5-1 and TRBJ2-4; 14 bases fit TRBD2. The J call may be in error: the DNA end matches TRBJ2-7 better. This CDR3 has 17 amino acids. Germline V gene data show CDR1 as SGHRS and CDR2 as YFSETQ.

This clonotype was seen only a few times. The chain has TRBV15 and TRBJ2-5; D gene unclear. The germline V gene has CDR1 LNHNV and CDR2 YYDKDF (reference sequence). The CDR3 spans 11 residues. The germline V and J ends were trimmed by 3 bases and 5 bases, with 4 bases remaining between them. CDR3 in DNA: TGTGCCACCAGCAGTTGGGAGACCCAGTACTTC. Residues: CATSSWETQYF.

The CDR3 region is CAIGGDVSYEQYF. In DNA, the CDR3 is TGTGCCATAGGAGGGGACGTCTCCTACGAGCAGTACTTC. The J gene is TRBJ2-7, the V gene TRBV2; tentatively, D is TRBD2 (6 bases). V shed 10 bases and J shed 0 bases, with 13 bases lying between them. This CDR3 contains 13 residues. In germline, CDR1 is SNHLY, CDR2 FYNNEI.

V is TRBV20-1 and J is TRBJ2-7; 8 bases are shared with TRBD2. CDR1 and CDR2 from the germline V gene are DFQATT and SNEGSKA (reference sequence). J lost 5 bases, V lost 6 bases, and 9 bases had no gene match. The CDR3 spans 13 residues. CDR3 sequence: CSAPWSGSDEQYF. CDR3 in DNA: TGCAGTGCCCCGTGGAGCGGGAGCGACGAGCAGTACTTC.

In this sample, this clonotype turned up a few times. The chain couples TRBV7-2 to TRBJ2-1; a possible D gene is TRBD1 (6 bases). Trimming took 4 bases from V and 8 from J, leaving 12 bases between them. This CDR3 spans 13 amino acids. Germline V CDR1 and CDR2: SGHTA, FQGNSA. CDR3 nucleotides: TGTGCCAGCAGCTCCACAGGGTACCATGAGCAGTTCTTC. This encodes CASSSTGYHEQFF.

This clonotype was recorded a few times. This chain connects TRBV6-6 to TRBJ2-7, with D possibly being TRBD1 (6 bases). Trimming stripped 7 bases from V and 3 bases from J, with 13 bases between. Germline CDR1 MNHNY, CDR2 SVGAGI (reference sequence). The CDR3 length is 13 residues. The CDR3 reads CASTPTGIYEQYF. DNA for the CDR3: TGTGCCAGCACCCCGACAGGAATCTACGAGCAGTACTTC.

This clonotype turned up a few times. This chain uses TRBV20-1 with TRBJ2-3, with a tentative D call TRBD2 (6 bases). Germline loops: CDR1 DFQATT, CDR2 SNEGSKA (reference sequence). V lost 6 bases and J 2 bases, leaving 18 bases between the germline ends. The CDR3 sequence is 15 residues long. Here the CDR3 DNA reads TGCAGTGCAAGGCCCGGGGACTTCCTCACAGATACGCAGTATTTT. It translates to CSARPGDFLTDTQYF.

The chain carries TRBV28 and TRBJ2-7; D is possibly TRBD2 (6 bases). Germline V CDR1 and CDR2: MDHEN, SYDVKM. There are 13 residues in the CDR3. V lost 6 bases to trimming and J lost 3 bases, with 12 bases between them. CDR3 residues: CASRPTSRYEQYF. The CDR3 DNA sequence: TGTGCCAGCAGGCCTACTAGCCGCTACGAGCAGTACTTC.

In regard to this clonotype: A read error is possible here, since a much larger clone lies one base away. The rearrangement links TRBV10-3 to TRBJ2-6, with 13 bases matching TRBD2. This CDR3 comprises 16 residues. In germline, CDR1 is ENHRY, CDR2 SYGVKD. CDR3 coding DNA: TGTGCCATCAGTGGGACTAGCGGGAGTGAAGCCAACGTCCCGACTTTC. This translates into CAISGTSGSEANVPTF.